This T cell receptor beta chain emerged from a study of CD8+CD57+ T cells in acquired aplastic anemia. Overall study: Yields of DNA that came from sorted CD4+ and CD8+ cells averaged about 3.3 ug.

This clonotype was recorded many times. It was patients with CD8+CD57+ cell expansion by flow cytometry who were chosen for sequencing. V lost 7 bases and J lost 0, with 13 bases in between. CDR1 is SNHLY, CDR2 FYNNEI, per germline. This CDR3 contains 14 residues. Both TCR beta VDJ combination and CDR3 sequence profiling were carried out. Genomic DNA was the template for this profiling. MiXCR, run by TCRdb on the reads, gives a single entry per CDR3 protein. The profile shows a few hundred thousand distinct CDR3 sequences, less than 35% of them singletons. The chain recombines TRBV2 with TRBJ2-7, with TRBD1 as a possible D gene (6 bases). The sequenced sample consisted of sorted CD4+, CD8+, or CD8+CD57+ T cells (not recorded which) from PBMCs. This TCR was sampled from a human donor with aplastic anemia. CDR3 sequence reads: CASNRQDRSYEQYF. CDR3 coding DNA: TGTGCCAGCAACAGACAGGACCGCTCCTACGAGCAGTACTTC.